The TCR beta chain described here comes from a study of cytomegalovirus exposure and HLA in healthy donors. Profiled with immunoSEQ multiplex PCR; TCRdb holds only in-frame clones, not every one. In the table there are some 170,000 clones, around nine tenths of which are singletons. V shed 3 bases and J 9 bases; nucleotides not matched to a gene: 9. The V gene's germline CDR1 is GTSNPN and CDR2 SVGIG (reference sequence). The CDR3 loop spans 15 amino acids. The specimen was PBMCs. This TCR was recovered from a woman aged 18-35 years in good health and CMV-seropositive. The V call is TRBV30, the J call TRBJ2-1; TRBD2 agrees at 12 bases. The chain's CDR3 is CAWSRLAGESSEQFF. In nucleotides, the CDR3 is TGTGCCTGGAGCCGACTAGCGGGAGAATCCAGTGAGCAGTTCTTC. The full variable domain, its missing parts supplied by reference TRBV30 and TRBJ2-1, is SQTIHQWPATLVQPVGSPLSLECTVEGTSNPNLYWYRQAAGRGLQLLFYSVGIGQISSEVPQNLSASRPQDRQFILSSKKLLLSDSGFYLCAWSRLAGESSEQFFGPGTRLTVL.